Presented here are 32 T cell receptor beta chains from one specimen sequenced in a study of monozygotic twins with inflammatory bowel disease. TCRdb reprocessed the 5' RACE reads and keeps a single row for each CDR3 protein, giving no DNA. Recorded for this sample: about 150,000 distinct CDR3 sequences. Sequenced: blood. These receptors were obtained from a human donor with ulcerative colitis or Crohn's disease, or a healthy co-twin of an affected twin (not recorded which).

The gene calls are TRBV7-2 and TRBJ2-7; TCRdb's D gene call, TRBD1, goes unchecked for lack of DNA. The CDR3 has 15 residues. CDR1 is SGHTA, CDR2 FQGNSA, per germline. Here the CDR3 reads CASSFRAGAYYEQYF.

J is TRBJ1-1 and V is TRBV29-1; TCRdb designates TRBD1, a call that cannot be tested without DNA. The CDR3 runs 13 residues. Germline V lookup: CDR1 SQVTM, CDR2 ANQGSEA. This CDR3 is CSVEGGLGTEAFF.

This chain joins TRBV5-1 and TRBJ1-2. The CDR3 is made up of 15 amino acids. Germline-derived CDR1 and CDR2 are SGHRS and YFSETQ. This CDR3 is CASSFRPLDNYGYTF.

The chain is built from TRBV20-1 and TRBJ2-7; TCRdb's assignment of TRBD1 cannot be checked, as there is no DNA. The CDR3 loop spans 19 amino acids. Germline V CDR1 and CDR2: DFQATT, SNEGSKA (reference sequence). The CDR3 sequence: CSALPSWGQPRTSAYEQYF.

The chain joins TRBV29-1 to TRBJ2-5. The CDR3 has 12 amino acids. Germline CDR1 SQVTM, CDR2 ANQGSEA. Here the CDR3 reads CSVVQHQETQYF.

The gene calls are TRBV6-1 and TRBJ2-2; the TRBD1 assignment by TCRdb is unverifiable without DNA. The CDR3 has 15 amino acids. Germline V gene sequence: CDR1 MNHNS, CDR2 SASEGT. The CDR3 reads CASRQRGTVEGELFF.

The chain is built from TRBV19 and TRBJ2-7; absent DNA, TCRdb's TRBD1 call cannot be checked. Germline CDR1 is LNHDA and CDR2 is SQIVND (reference sequence). The CDR3 covers 16 residues. The CDR3 reads CASSMGDSGLSYEQYF.

The chain couples TRBV14 to TRBJ1-2. CDR3 size: 15 residues. Germline V gene lookup returns CDR1 SGHDN and CDR2 FVKESK. CDR3 region: CASSQASRGWYGYTF.

The V gene is TRBV7-8, the J gene TRBJ1-2; TCRdb's D call, TRBD1, is unchecked because there is no DNA. This CDR3 contains 14 residues. Germline V gene lookup returns CDR1 SGHVS and CDR2 FQNEAQ. Here the CDR3 reads CASSLVGQAWGYTF. Based on the CDR3 plus reference TRBV7-8 and TRBJ1-2, the full variable domain is GAGVSQSPRYKVAKRGQDVALRCDPISGHVSLFWYQQALGQGPEFLTYFQNEAQLDKSGLPSDRFFAERPEGSVSTLKIQRTQQEDSAVYLCASSLVGQAWGYTFGSGTRLTVV.

The CDR3 is CASSEQGLPRPQHF. V and J are TRBV28 and TRBJ1-5; the TCRdb call, TRBD1, lacks DNA for checking. CDR3 length: 14 amino acids. Germline lookup yields CDR1 MDHEN and CDR2 SYDVKM.

The CDR3 sequence: CASSQDNRQPQHF. The rearrangement joins TRBV18 to TRBJ1-5; the D gene TCRdb calls, TRBD1, cannot be checked with no DNA. This CDR3 region has 13 residues. Per germline, CDR1 KGHSH and CDR2 LQKENI.

The chain is built from TRBV5-1 and TRBJ2-3; the D call of TRBD2 rests on TCRdb alone, since no DNA is present to check it. This CDR3 has 16 residues. From germline, CDR1 is SGHRS and CDR2 YFSETQ. The CDR3 sequence is CASSSYLAGGTDTQYF.

The chain combines TRBV5-1 with TRBJ2-7; the D gene TCRdb calls, TRBD2, cannot be checked with no DNA. This CDR3 has 14 residues. The germline V gene has CDR1 SGHRS and CDR2 YFSETQ. CDR3: CASSGAGPLREQYF. The variable domain in full, completed from reference TRBV5-1 and TRBJ2-7, reads KAGVTQTPRYLIKTRGQQVTLSCSPISGHRSVSWYQQTPGQGLQFLFEYFSETQRNKGNFPGRFSGRQFSNSRSEMNVSTLELGDSALYLCASSGAGPLREQYFGPGTRLTVT.

The J gene is TRBJ2-7, the V gene TRBV5-1. CDR1 and CDR2 (germline): SGHRS, YFSETQ. The CDR3 runs 13 residues. This chain's CDR3 is CASSWGAVGEQYF.

The genes are TRBV3-1 and TRBJ2-7. The length of the CDR3 is 12 residues. Germline CDR1 and CDR2: LGHDT and YNNKEL (reference sequence). The CDR3 sequence is CASSLSDRQQYF.

The rearrangement joins TRBV6-1 to TRBJ2-2; the D call of TRBD1 rests on TCRdb alone, since no DNA is present to check it. In germline, CDR1 is MNHNS, CDR2 SASEGT. CDR3 length equals 14 residues. CDR3 sequence reads: CASNREEGAGELFF.

Its frequency marks this clonotype as medium-sized. V is TRBV15 and J is TRBJ2-7; TCRdb outputs TRBD2, but without DNA this stays unchecked. The CDR3 contains 13 residues. Per the germline V gene, CDR1 is LNHNV and CDR2 is YYDKDF (reference sequence). The CDR3 here is CATSREEGEDGYF. The complete variable domain, with remaining parts taken from reference TRBV15 and TRBJ2-7, reads DAMVIQNPRYQVTQFGKPVTLSCSQTLNHNVMYWYQQKSSQAPKLLFHYYDKDFNNEADTPDNFQSRRPNTSFCFLDIRSPGLGDTAMYLCATSREEGEDGYFGPGTRLTVT.

The chain couples TRBV4-2 to TRBJ2-5. The CDR3 has 14 residues. Germline-derived CDR1 and CDR2 are LGHNA and YNFKEQ. CDR3 region: CASSQATELGTQYF.

The rearrangement joins TRBV28 to TRBJ2-7; the D call from TCRdb, TRBD2, cannot be confirmed without DNA. The V gene's germline CDR1 is MDHEN and CDR2 SYDVKM. This CDR3 region has 14 residues. CDR3 sequence: CASSLVGTPVEQYF.

The chain recombines TRBV28 with TRBJ2-7; the TRBD2 assignment by TCRdb is unverifiable without DNA. Germline V lookup: CDR1 MDHEN, CDR2 SYDVKM. The CDR3 spans 14 residues. This CDR3 is CASSKSGRNYEQYF.

This clonotype counts as medium-sized (0.01 to 0.1%) by frequency. The rearrangement uses TRBV3-1 and TRBJ2-6; absent DNA, TCRdb's TRBD2 call cannot be checked. Germline-derived CDR1 and CDR2 are LGHDT and YNNKEL (reference sequence). This CDR3 has 17 amino acids. CDR3: CASSSSGSFSGANVLTF.

The chain carries TRBV10-3 and TRBJ2-1. The germline gives CDR1 ENHRY, CDR2 SYGVKD. The CDR3 loop spans 14 amino acids. The CDR3 reads CAISVVGYKNEQFF.

J is TRBJ2-7 and V is TRBV3-1; TCRdb names TRBD1, which stays unverified in the absence of DNA. Looked up from germline, CDR1 is LGHDT and CDR2 is YNNKEL (reference sequence). CDR3 size: 14 residues. The CDR3 reads CASSQPVTGSEQYF.

The rearrangement links TRBV27 to TRBJ2-2. Per the germline V gene, CDR1 is MNHEY and CDR2 is SMNVEV (reference sequence). The length of the CDR3 is 16 residues. This CDR3 is CASSFQGSSNTGELFF.

The V call is TRBV3-1, the J call TRBJ1-4; checking the TCRdb D call of TRBD1 is not possible without DNA. Per the germline V gene, CDR1 is LGHDT and CDR2 is YNNKEL (reference sequence). The CDR3 totals 13 residues. The chain's CDR3 is CAGRQGAHEKLFF. Looking up the rest from reference TRBV3-1 and TRBJ1-4 gives the full variable domain: DTAVSQTPKYLVTQMGNDKSIKCEQNLGHDTMYWYKQDSKKFLKIMFSYNNKELIINETVPNRFSPKSPDKAHLNLHINSLELGDSAVYFCAGRQGAHEKLFFGSGTQLSVL.

J is TRBJ2-1 and V is TRBV12-3 or TRBV12-4; lacking DNA, the TRBD2 call made by TCRdb goes unchecked. The CDR3 has 16 amino acids. CDR3: CASSLGTSGRGNEQFF.

This chain connects TRBV7-2 to TRBJ2-1; with no DNA, the TCRdb D assignment of TRBD1 cannot be verified. This CDR3 region has 15 residues. Per the germline V gene, CDR1 is SGHTA and CDR2 is FQGNSA. The CDR3 spells CASSLVGTGDYEQFF.

V usage is TRBV7-3 and J usage is TRBJ2-7; TCRdb's assignment of TRBD1 cannot be checked, as there is no DNA. CDR3 length: 15 residues. Germline assignment: CDR1 SGHTA and CDR2 FQGTGA. CDR3 sequence: CASSLKGQGVHEQYF.

The J gene is TRBJ1-4, the V gene TRBV28; TCRdb lists TRBD1, though no DNA is available to test this call. The CDR3 is 15 residues long. Per germline, CDR1 MDHEN and CDR2 SYDVKM. CDR3 in amino acids: CASRADRVPSEKLFF. Full variable domain (remainder filled in from reference TRBV28 and TRBJ1-4): DVKVTQSSRYLVKRTGEKVFLECVQDMDHENMFWYRQDPGLGLRLIYFSYDVKMKEKGDIPEGYSVSREKKERFSLILESASTNQTSMYLCASRADRVPSEKLFFGSGTQLSVL.

J is TRBJ1-2 and V is TRBV4-2; as DNA is missing, the TRBD1 call by TCRdb cannot be tested. This CDR3 is 15 amino acids long. CDR1 is LGHNA and CDR2 is YNFKEQ in the germline V gene. The CDR3 spells CASSQEGTAEESYTF.

The rearrangement links TRBV7-9 to TRBJ2-1. Looked up from germline, CDR1 is SEHNR and CDR2 is FQNEAQ (reference sequence). The CDR3 covers 12 residues. The CDR3 loop is CAREWENGEQFF. Looking up the rest from reference TRBV7-9 and TRBJ2-1 gives the full variable domain: DTGVSQNPRHKITKRGQNVTFRCDPISEHNRLYWYRQTLGQGPEFLTYFQNEAQLEKSRLLSDRFSAERPKGSFSTLEIQRTEQGDSAMYLCAREWENGEQFFGPGTRLTVL.

The chain is built from TRBV28 and TRBJ1-1; the D call of TRBD1 rests on TCRdb alone, since no DNA is present to check it. CDR1 MDHEN and CDR2 SYDVKM come from the germline V gene. This CDR3 is 17 amino acids long. This CDR3 is CASSLWGTGGVNTEAFF.